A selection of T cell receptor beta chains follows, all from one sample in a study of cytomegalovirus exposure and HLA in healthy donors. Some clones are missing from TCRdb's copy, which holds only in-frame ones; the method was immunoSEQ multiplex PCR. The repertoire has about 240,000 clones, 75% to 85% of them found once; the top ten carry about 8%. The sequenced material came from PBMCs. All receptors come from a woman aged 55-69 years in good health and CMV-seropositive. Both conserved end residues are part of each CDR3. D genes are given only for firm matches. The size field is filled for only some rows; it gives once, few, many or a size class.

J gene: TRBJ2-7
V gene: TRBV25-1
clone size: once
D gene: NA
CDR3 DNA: TGTGCCAGCAGTGTCTTCGAGGGCTACGAGCAGTACTTC
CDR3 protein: CASSVFEGYEQYF

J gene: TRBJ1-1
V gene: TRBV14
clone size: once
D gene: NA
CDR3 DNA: TGTGCCAGCAGCCCTGGGGGGGGAGGGCCCACTGAAGCTTTCTTT
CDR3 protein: CASSPGGGGPTEAFF

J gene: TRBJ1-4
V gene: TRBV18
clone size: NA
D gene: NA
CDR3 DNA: TGTGCCAGCTCACCAAGGGAGGGGGCAACTAATGAAAAACTGTTTTTT
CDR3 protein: CASSPREGATNEKLFF

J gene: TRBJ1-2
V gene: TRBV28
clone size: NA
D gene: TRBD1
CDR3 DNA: TGTGCCAGCAGTTCCCCCCCGACAGGGGACTATGGCTACACCTTC
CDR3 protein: CASSSPPTGDYGYTF

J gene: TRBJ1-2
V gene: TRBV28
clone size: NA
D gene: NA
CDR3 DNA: TGTGCCACCAGTTCAGAGGCAGGGATGGGTGGCTACACCTTC
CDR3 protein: CATSSEAGMGGYTF

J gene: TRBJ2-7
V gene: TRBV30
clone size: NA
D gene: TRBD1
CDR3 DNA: TGTGCCTGGGGACAGGGGGCAGGGGAGCAGTACTTC
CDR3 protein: CAWGQGAGEQYF

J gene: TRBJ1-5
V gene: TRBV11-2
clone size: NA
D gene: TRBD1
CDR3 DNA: TGTGCCAGCAGCCCCCGGACAGGGGTGGGACAGCCCCAGCATTTT
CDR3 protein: CASSPRTGVGQPQHF

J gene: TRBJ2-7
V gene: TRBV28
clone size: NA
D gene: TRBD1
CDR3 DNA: TGTGCCAGCAGTTTCAAGGACAGGGTGTACTTC
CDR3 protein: CASSFKDRVYF

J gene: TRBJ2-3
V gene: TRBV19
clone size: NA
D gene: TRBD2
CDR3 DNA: TGTGCCAGTAGTCCTGGACTAGCGGGAGGGCTCACAGATACGCAGTATTTT
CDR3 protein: CASSPGLAGGLTDTQYF

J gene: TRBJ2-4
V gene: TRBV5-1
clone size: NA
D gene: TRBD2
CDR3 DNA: TGCGCCAGCAGCTCCCTAGCGGGTCAAAACATTCAGTACTTC
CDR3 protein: CASSSLAGQNIQYF

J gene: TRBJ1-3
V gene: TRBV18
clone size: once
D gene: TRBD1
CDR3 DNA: TGTGCCAGCTCACCTACGACGACAGGGCCTGGAAACACCATATATTTT
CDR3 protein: CASSPTTTGPGNTIYF

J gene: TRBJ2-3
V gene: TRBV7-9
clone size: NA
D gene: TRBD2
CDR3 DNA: TGTGCCAGCGTTAGGACTAGCGGCTCCACAGATACGCAGTATTTT
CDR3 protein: CASVRTSGSTDTQYF

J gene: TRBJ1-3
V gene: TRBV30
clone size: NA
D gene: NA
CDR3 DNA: TGTGCCTGGAGCCTCTTACAGGGTCCTGGAAACACCATATATTTT
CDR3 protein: CAWSLLQGPGNTIYF

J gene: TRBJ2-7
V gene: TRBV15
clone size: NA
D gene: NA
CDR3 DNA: TGTGCCACCAGCAGAGCACAGCCCTACGAGCAGTACTTC
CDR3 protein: CATSRAQPYEQYF

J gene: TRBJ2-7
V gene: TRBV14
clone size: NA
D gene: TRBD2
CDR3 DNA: TGTGCCAGCAGACCCTCGGGGGGCTACGAGCAGTACTTC
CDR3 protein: CASRPSGGYEQYF

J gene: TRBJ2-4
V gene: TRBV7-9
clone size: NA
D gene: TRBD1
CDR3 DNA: TGTGCCAGCAGCTTAAAATGGGGACAGGGCCAAAACATTCAGTACTTC
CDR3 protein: CASSLKWGQGQNIQYF

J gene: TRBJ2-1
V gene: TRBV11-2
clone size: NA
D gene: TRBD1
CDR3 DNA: TGTGCCAGCAGCTATGGGACAGGGGAGAGCAATGAGCAGTTCTTC
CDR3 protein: CASSYGTGESNEQFF